This entry describes one T cell receptor beta chain. What it binds is unknown. The data originate from a study of T cell responses to AZD1222 COVID-19 vaccine. Study-wide results and caveats: Repertoire sampling occurred only after the peak T cell response. Clonal diversity may have been underestimated, and the donors were mostly white British, with more females than males. Among spike-specific TCRs, nearly half reportedly target unmutated variant regions.

Repertoires were generated with immunoSEQ multiplex PCR, while TCRdb's copy carries only in-frame clones and drops some. The data show about 140,000 clones, about 92% seen once. The germline V gene encodes CDR1 MNHEY and CDR2 SVGAGI. The CDR3 totals 13 residues. Trimming removed 7 bases from V and 1 base from J; junction bases left unmatched: 4. The genes are TRBV6-5 and TRBJ2-7; 7 bases are a match to TRBD1. Specimen: peripheral blood, collected on day 0 of AZD1222 vaccination. This clonotype was sampled from an adult in good health. The CDR3 loop is CASTGRGSYEQYF. The DNA for the CDR3 is TGTGCCAGCACCGGCAGGGGGTCCTACGAGCAGTACTTC.